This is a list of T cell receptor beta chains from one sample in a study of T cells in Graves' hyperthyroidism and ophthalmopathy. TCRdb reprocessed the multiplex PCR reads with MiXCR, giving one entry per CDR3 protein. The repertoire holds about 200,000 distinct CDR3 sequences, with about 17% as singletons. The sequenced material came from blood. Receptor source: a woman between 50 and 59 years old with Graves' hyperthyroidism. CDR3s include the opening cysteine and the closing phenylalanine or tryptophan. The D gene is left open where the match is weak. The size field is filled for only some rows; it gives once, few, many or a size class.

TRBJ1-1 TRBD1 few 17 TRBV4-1 TGCGCCAGCAGCCCCCTCAAACGAGACAGGGGACACACTGAAGCTTTCTTT CASSPLKRDRGHTEAFF
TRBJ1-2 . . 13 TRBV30 TGTGCCTGGAGTAAGGGTCCCGGGACCGGCTACACCTTC CAWSKGPGTGYTF
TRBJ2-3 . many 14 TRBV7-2 TGTGCCAAACCTAGCGACGCCCGCACAGATACGCAGTATTTT CAKPSDARTDTQYF
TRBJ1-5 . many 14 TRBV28 TGTGCCTGCGGGGCGGTAATCCGCAATCAGCCCCAGCATTTT CACGAVIRNQPQHF
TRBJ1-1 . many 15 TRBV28 TGTGCCAGCAGTTCCCCCCAAGGGGGTTTCACTGAAGCTTTCTTT CASSSPQGGFTEAFF
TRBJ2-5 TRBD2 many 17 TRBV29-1 TGCAGCGTTGCCCGATTCGGGACTAGCGGGAGCCAAGAGACCCAGTACTTC CSVARFGTSGSQETQYF
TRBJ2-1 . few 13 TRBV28 TGTGCCAGCAGTCCCCTTGGTGGTGCTGAGCAGTTCTTC CASSPLGGAEQFF
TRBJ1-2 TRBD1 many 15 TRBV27 TGTGCCAGCAGTTTATACCCCGACAGGGGAAAGGGCTACACCTTC CASSLYPDRGKGYTF
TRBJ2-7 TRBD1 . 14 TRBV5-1 TGCGCCAGCAGCTTGGAACAGGGGGCGGACGAGCAGTACTTC CASSLEQGADEQYF
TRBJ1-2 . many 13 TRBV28 TGTGCCAGCAAGACCCTCGGCCAGTTTGGCTACACCTTC CASKTLGQFGYTF
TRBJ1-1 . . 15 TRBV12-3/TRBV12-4 TGTGCCAGCAGTTTAGGCCCCAGGATGAACACTGAAGCTTTCTTT CASSLGPRMNTEAFF
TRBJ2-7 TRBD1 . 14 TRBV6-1 TGTGCCAGCAGTCTTGGGACAGGACGGGCCGAGCAGTACTTC CASSLGTGRAEQYF
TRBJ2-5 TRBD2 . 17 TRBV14 TGTGCCAGCAGCCAAGCAAGATCTAGCGGGAGTTTTGAGACCCAGTACTTC CASSQARSSGSFETQYF
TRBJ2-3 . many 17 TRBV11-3 TGTGCCAGCAGCTTAGATCCCCTAGCGACTAGCACAGATACGCAGTATTTT CASSLDPLATSTDTQYF
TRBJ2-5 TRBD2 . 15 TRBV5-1 TGTGCCAGCAGCTTAGAGTCTAGCGGGAGGGCCGTACAGTACTTC CASSLESSGRAVQYF
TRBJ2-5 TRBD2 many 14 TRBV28 TGTGCCAGCAGTACGACTAGCGGGCAAGAGACCCAGTACTTC CASSTTSGQETQYF
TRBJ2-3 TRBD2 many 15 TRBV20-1 TGCAGTGCGCCGACTAGCGGGAGGCTCACAGATACGCAGTATTTT CSAPTSGRLTDTQYF
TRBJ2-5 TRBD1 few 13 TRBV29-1 TGCAGCGTAGCCGGGACAGGACGAGAGACCCAGCACTTC CSVAGTGRETQHF
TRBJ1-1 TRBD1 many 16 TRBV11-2 TGTGCCAGCAGCTACGGGGACAGAAATTTGAACACTGAAGCTTTCTTT CASSYGDRNLNTEAFF
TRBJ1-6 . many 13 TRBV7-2 TGTGCCAGCAGCTTAGGTGGGGTCGGGCCCCTCCACTTT CASSLGGVGPLHF
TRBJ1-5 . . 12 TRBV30 TGTGCCTGGAGTGTACAATGGGGGCCCCAGCATTTT CAWSVQWGPQHF
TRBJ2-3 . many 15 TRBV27 TGTGCCAGCAGTTTTAAAGCCATTAGCGCAGATACGCAGTATTTT CASSFKAISADTQYF
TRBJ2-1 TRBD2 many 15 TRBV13 TGTGCCAGCAGCCCCCGACTAGCGGGAGTGAATGAGCAGTTCTTC CASSPRLAGVNEQFF
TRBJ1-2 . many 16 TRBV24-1 TGTGCCACCAGTGATCCCAGACAGGACTCCAACTATGGCTACACCTTC CATSDPRQDSNYGYTF
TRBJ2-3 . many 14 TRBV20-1 TGCAGTGCTATTTTCGCGGGATGGGCAGATACGCAGTATTTT CSAIFAGWADTQYF
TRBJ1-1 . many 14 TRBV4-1 TGCGCCAGCAGCCAAGATCGAGGAGGTGGGGACGCTTTCTTT CASSQDRGGGDAFF
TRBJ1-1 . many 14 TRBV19 TGTGCCAGTAGTATGGGTGTAATGAACACTGAAGCTTTCTTT CASSMGVMNTEAFF
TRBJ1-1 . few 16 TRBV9 TGCGCCAGCAGTGAGTACGGGCCAGGCGGTGTCACTGAAGCTTTCTTT CASSEYGPGGVTEAFF
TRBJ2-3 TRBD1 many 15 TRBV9 TGTGCCAGCAGCGCCCGGACAGGGAGCACAGATACGCAGTATTTT CASSARTGSTDTQYF
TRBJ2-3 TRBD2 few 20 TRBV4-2 TGTGCCAGCAGCCAAGAATTAGGGACTAGCGGGCCGCAAGGCGGTGATACGCAGTATTTT CASSQELGTSGPQGGDTQYF
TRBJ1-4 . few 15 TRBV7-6 TGTGCCAGCAGCGCCCAGCTACGACAGGACGAAAAACTGTTTTTT CASSAQLRQDEKLFF
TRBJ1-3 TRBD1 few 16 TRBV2 TGTGCCAGCTCACCCCGGACAGGGGATTCCGTGAACACCATATATTTT CASSPRTGDSVNTIYF
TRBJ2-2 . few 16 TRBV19 TGTGCCAGTAGTATCTACAGGGTTACGAACACCGGGGAGCTGTTTTTT CASSIYRVTNTGELFF
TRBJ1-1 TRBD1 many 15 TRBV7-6 TGTGCCAGCAGCTCACAGGGGGCGCGGGGCACTGAAGCTTTCTTT CASSSQGARGTEAFF
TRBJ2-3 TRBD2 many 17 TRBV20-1 TGCAGTGCTAGTCACATGAAACTAGCGGGAGACACAGATACGCAGTATTTT CSASHMKLAGDTDTQYF
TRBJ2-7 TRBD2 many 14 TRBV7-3 TGTGCCAGCAGCCCTGGACTAGCGAAATACGAGCAGTACTTC CASSPGLAKYEQYF
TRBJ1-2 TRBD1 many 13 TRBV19 TGTGCCAGTAGGATGACAGGGGACTATGGCTACACCTTC CASRMTGDYGYTF
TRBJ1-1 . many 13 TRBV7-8 TGTGCCAGCACCCTCGGAGGGAACACTGAAGCTTTCTTT CASTLGGNTEAFF
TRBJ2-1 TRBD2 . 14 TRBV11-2 TGTGCCAGCAGCCAGCTGCGGGGGAACAATGAGCAGTTCTTC CASSQLRGNNEQFF
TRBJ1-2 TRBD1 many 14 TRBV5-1 TGCGCCAGCAGCGAGACGGGACAGAACTATGGCTACACCTTC CASSETGQNYGYTF
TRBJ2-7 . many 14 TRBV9 TGTGCCAGCAGCGTAGGCCACGGGTCCTACGAGCAGTACTTC CASSVGHGSYEQYF
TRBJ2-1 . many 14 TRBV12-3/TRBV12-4 TGTGCCAGCAGTTTCCGTGGACCGGTCGATGAGCAGTTCTTC CASSFRGPVDEQFF
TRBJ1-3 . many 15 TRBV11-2 TGTGCCAGCAGCCCCCACTTAGTCTCTGGAAACACCATATATTTT CASSPHLVSGNTIYF
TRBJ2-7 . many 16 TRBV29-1 TGCAGCGTTGAAGGGGCCCTCCGGGGACTCGACTACGAGCAGTACTTC CSVEGALRGLDYEQYF
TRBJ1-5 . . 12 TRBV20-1 TGCAGTGCTACCAGGGTTAATCAGCCCCAGCATTTT CSATRVNQPQHF
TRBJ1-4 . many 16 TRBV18 TGTGCCAGCTCACCTCCCGGAGGGGCGGCTAATGAAAAACTGTTTTTT CASSPPGGAANEKLFF
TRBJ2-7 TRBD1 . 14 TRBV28 TGTGCCAGCCAACTGAGGACAGGGGACTACGAGCAGTACTTC CASQLRTGDYEQYF
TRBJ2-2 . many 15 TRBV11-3 TGTGCCAGCAGCCCTCTGGGCGGCGACACCGGGGAGCTGTTTTTT CASSPLGGDTGELFF
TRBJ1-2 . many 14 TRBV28 TGTGCCAGCAGCTTGACAGGTCCCCTCTATGGCTACACCTTC CASSLTGPLYGYTF
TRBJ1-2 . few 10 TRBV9 TGTGCCAGCAGGGAGACAGTGGACACCTTC CASRETVDTF
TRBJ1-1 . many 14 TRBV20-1 TGCAGTGCTAGCAAGGAGGGGTCGGACACTGAAGCTTTCTTT CSASKEGSDTEAFF
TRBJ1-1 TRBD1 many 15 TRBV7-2 TGTGCCAGCAGCCCCGGGACAGCAATGAACACTGAAGCTTTCTTT CASSPGTAMNTEAFF
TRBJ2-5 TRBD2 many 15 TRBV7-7 TGTGCTAGCAGCTTACTCGGGAGGGCCGGGGAGACCCAGTACTTC CASSLLGRAGETQYF